This TCR beta chain was observed in a study of Ad26.COV2.S vaccination and SARS-CoV-2 variants. Turning to the study itself: Each vaccinee took Ad26.COV2.S intramuscularly, once or twice 56 days apart. Study-wide findings and caveats: It was vaccine recipients, not placebo recipients, who had the higher spike-specific TCR breadth.

Comment on this clone: Its antigen is still unknown.

Profiled with immunoSEQ multiplex PCR; TCRdb holds only in-frame clones, not every one. The profile shows roughly 400,000 clones, less than 95% of them singletons. This CDR3 is 14 amino acids long. Per germline, CDR1 SGHNT and CDR2 YYREEE (reference sequence). The trim removed 4 bases at V and 5 bases at J, leaving 7 bases unmatched. This sample's treatment: 19 received Ad26.COV2.S at low or high dose, single or two shots; about 5 received placebo; per-sample allocation not given. All samples were drawn on day 63, counting from the first vaccine or placebo injection. The sample was peripheral blood, taken in a trial of Ad26.COV2.S vaccine versus placebo. The receptor comes from a person between 18 and 59 years old who received the Ad26.COV2.S COVID-19 vaccine or a placebo. The J gene is TRBJ1-1, the V gene TRBV5-4; TRBD1 matches at 8 bases. In DNA, the CDR3 is TGTGCCAGCAGCAGGGACAGGATTTGGACTGAAGCTTTCTTT. Translation: CASSRDRIWTEAFF.